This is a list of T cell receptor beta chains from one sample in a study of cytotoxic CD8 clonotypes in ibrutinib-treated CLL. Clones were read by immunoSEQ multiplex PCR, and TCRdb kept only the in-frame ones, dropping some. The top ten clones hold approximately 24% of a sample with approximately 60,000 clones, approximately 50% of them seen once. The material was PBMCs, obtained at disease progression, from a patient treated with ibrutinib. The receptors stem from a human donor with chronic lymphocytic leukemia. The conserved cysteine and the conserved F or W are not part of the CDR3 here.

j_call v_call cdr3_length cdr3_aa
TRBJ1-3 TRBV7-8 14 ASSLAGQGSGNTIY
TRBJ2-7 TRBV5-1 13 ASSPRDSGVHEQY
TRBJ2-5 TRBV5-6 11 ASSYRGGETQY
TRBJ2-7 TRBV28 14 ASSIPPGGVPYEQY
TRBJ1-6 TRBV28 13 ASRQQGAIGSPLH
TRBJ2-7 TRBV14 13 ASSQGLVPAYEQY
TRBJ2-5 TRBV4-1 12 ASSQEYGAETQY
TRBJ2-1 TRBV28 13 ASRGSGGTYNEQF
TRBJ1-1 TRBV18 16 ASSPPSGRDRGNTEAF
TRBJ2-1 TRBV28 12 ASSLLVSYNEQF
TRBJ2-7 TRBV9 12 ASSVRDSTYEQY
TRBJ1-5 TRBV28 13 ASSHRGIGNQPQH
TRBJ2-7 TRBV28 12 ASSMGGSAYEQY
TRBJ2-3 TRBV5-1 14 ASSLDGTARTDTQY
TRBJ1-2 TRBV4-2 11 ASSQDLAYGYT
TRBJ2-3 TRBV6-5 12 ARNGAASTDTQY
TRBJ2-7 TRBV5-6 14 ASSPGPSGVTYEQY
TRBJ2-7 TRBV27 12 ASSLATAPYEQY
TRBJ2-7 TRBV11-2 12 ASSPGTGRREQY
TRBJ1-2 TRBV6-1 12 ASSEAGTVYGYT
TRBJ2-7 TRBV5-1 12 ASRPGGTLHEQY
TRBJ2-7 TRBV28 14 ASSSPRRTGGANWD
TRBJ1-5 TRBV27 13 ASSWTGLYNQPQH
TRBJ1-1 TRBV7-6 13 ASSLVQGQGTEAF
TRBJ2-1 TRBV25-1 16 ASSAQSPGRGSYNEQF
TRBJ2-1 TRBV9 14 ASSAPGLVGYNEQF
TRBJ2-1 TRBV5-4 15 ARSLATSGKHEDEQF
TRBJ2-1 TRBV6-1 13 ASSGGTSGKDEQF
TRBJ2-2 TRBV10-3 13 AISGQGADTGELF
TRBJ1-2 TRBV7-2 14 ASSSSSGQQLYGYT
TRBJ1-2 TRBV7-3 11 ASSKAGGGGYT
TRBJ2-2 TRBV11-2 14 ASSLGGALNTGELF
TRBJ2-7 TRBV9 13 ASSVAAGESYEQY
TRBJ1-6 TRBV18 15 ASSPSRSGRENSPLH
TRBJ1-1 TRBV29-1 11 SVSVGELTEAF
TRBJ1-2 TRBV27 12 ASSFTGGNYGYT
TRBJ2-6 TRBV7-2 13 ASSLAGSGANVLT
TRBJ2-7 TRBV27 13 ASSLKSGGAYEQY
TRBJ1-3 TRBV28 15 ASSFPPRQFSGNTIY
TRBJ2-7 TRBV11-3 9 ASSFNNEQY
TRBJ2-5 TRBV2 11 ASNKRGQETQY
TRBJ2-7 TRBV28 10 ASSLSLYEQY
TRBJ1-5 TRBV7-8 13 ASTTGQGAWQPQH
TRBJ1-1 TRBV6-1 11 ASRWDRSKGAF
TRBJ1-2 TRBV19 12 ASSGGTVNYGYT
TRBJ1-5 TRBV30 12 AWSVGAGGQPQH
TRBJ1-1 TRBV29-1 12 SVTTGGSYTEAF
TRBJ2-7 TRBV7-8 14 ASSLTRVPSPYEQY
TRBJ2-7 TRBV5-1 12 ASSLSTGFYEQY
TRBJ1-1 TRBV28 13 ASRTPDRGNTEAF
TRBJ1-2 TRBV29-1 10 SVERRAYGYT